The 15 T cell receptor beta chains presented below share a single source sample, sequenced in a study of blood T cell repertoires in COVID-19 (dated by TCRdb to about 2020). The method was the immunoSEQ multiplex PCR assay. The table was pulled from immuneACCESS by TCRdb, which kept in-frame rearrangements only. Such tables lose some clones; where checked, under half of the loss comes from unresolved V genes, and the rest has no known cause. The sample has more than 250,000 clones on record, approximately 88% of them singletons. The ten biggest clones cover about 0.7% of the sample. The sequenced sample was peripheral blood. The receptors shown here come from a human donor in a cohort sampled during active COVID-19.

This rearrangement joins TRBV28 to TRBJ2-3, with D tentatively TRBD1 (6 bases). CDR3 length equals 15 residues. V lost 6 bases, J lost 0 bases, and 13 bases lay in between. Germline lookup yields CDR1 MDHEN and CDR2 SYDVKM. The CDR3 region has the DNA TGTGCCAGCAGCTCCCTGGGGGCTAGCACAGATACGCAGTATTTT. Its translation: CASSSLGASTDTQYF.

The rearrangement links TRBV6-5 to TRBJ2-1; 10 bases are shared with TRBD2. The CDR3 length is 15 residues. V was pared by 4 bases and J by 6 bases, with 6 bases of the junction left unmatched. Germline-derived CDR1 and CDR2 are MNHEY and SVGAGI. This CDR3 is CASSFGLAAGNEQFF. CDR3 nucleotide sequence: TGTGCCAGCAGTTTCGGACTAGCGGCCGGCAATGAGCAGTTCTTC.

This chain links TRBV19 with TRBJ2-7; 7 positions agree with TRBD1. Germline V CDR1 and CDR2: LNHDA, SQIVND (reference sequence). V shed 6 bases and J 7 bases; nucleotides not matched to a gene: 6. This CDR3 region has 12 residues. The CDR3 spells CASSHRGTEQYF. As DNA, the CDR3 is TGTGCCAGTAGCCACAGGGGTACGGAGCAGTACTTC.

This chain connects TRBV5-1 to TRBJ2-7, with 11 bases aligning to TRBD1. The CDR3 is 18 residues long. Germline V gene lookup returns CDR1 SGHRS and CDR2 YFSETQ. The junction had 17 bases not matched to a gene; V was cut back by 4 bases and J by 5 bases. DNA of the CDR3: TGCGCCAGCAGCCTTCGGACAGGGGGCGTCCCCATCGGGGACGAGCAGTACTTC. It is translated as CASSLRTGGVPIGDEQYF.

The chain combines TRBV5-1 with TRBJ2-7; 12 bases are shared with TRBD2. There are 15 residues in the CDR3. After removal of 0 bases from V and 5 bases from J, the junction contained 3 bases not matched to a gene. The germline V gene has CDR1 SGHRS and CDR2 YFSETQ. CDR3 DNA sequence: TGCGCCAGCAGCTTGGCCCTAGCGGGAGGGAACGAGCAGTACTTC. Encoded protein: CASSLALAGGNEQYF.

This chain connects TRBV7-2 to TRBJ2-1; D possibly corresponds to TRBD1 (6 bases). Germline CDR1 reads SGHTA; CDR2 reads FQGNSA. The V end was cut by 5 bases, the J end by 7 bases, with 18 bases between. The CDR3 is made up of 15 amino acids. The CDR3 loop is CASSQTTGTRNEQFF. CDR3 bases: TGTGCCAGCAGCCAGACAACCGGGACAAGAAATGAGCAGTTCTTC.

The CDR3 DNA is TGCGCCACCAAGGGACAGGCCGAATCTAACTATGGCTACACCTTC. It codes for CATKGQAESNYGYTF. The genes are TRBV5-1 and TRBJ1-2; 8 nucleotides match TRBD1. CDR1 is SGHRS and CDR2 is YFSETQ in the germline V gene. Losses at the gene ends were 9 bases for V and 0 bases for J; bases not matched to a gene: 10. The CDR3 has 15 amino acids.

V gene TRBV6-5 combines with J gene TRBJ2-7; D may be TRBD2 (5 bases). The CDR3 is 15 amino acids. Germline V gene sequence: CDR1 MNHEY, CDR2 SVGAGI. With 0 bases removed from V and 1 base from J, the gap between germline ends came to 10 bases. DNA of the CDR3: TGTGCCAGCAGTTACTCGGGAGATTTGTCCTACGAGCAGTACTTC. It codes for CASSYSGDLSYEQYF.

This chain links TRBV7-8 with TRBJ1-1; 8 positions match TRBD1. This CDR3 has 15 amino acids. V trimming: 5 bases; J trimming: 7 bases; junction bases outside the gene matches: 12. CDR1 and CDR2 from the germline V gene are SGHVS and FQNEAQ. The CDR3 loop is CASSAQQGVTSEAFF. CDR3 nucleotides: TGTGCCAGCAGCGCCCAACAGGGGGTAACGAGTGAAGCTTTCTTT.

This chain joins TRBV21-1 and TRBJ2-7; the D call in the table, TRBD1, was not verified against the DNA. TRBV21-1 is listed as a pseudogene. This CDR3 contains 16 residues. The CDR3 sequence is CASYPTEQGNVYEQYF. The CDR3 DNA reads as TGTGCCAGTTACCCCACGGAACAGGGGAACGTCTACGAGCAGTACTTC.

Only one count was recorded for this clone. The chain is built from TRBV28 and TRBJ2-7, with TRBD1 identical over 10 bases. This CDR3 is built from 14 residues. The germline CDR1 and CDR2 sequences are MDHEN and SYDVKM. J lost 1 base, V lost 6 bases, and 3 bases had no gene match. This chain's CDR3 is CASRPGQGSYEQYF. DNA for the CDR3: TGTGCCAGCAGGCCGGGACAGGGGTCCTACGAGCAGTACTTC.

This clone came up once. The chain is built from TRBV10-1 and TRBJ2-1; D is possibly TRBD1 (5 bases). The germline V gene encodes CDR1 WNHNN and CDR2 SYGVQD (reference sequence). Trimming cost V 3 bases and J 8 bases, with 17 bases left between them. The CDR3 extends over 15 amino acids. This CDR3 is CASSDPGPGWHEQFF. CDR3 bases: TGCGCCAGCAGTGACCCAGGGCCAGGTTGGCATGAGCAGTTCTTC.

This clone came up once. This chain links TRBV6-5 with TRBJ2-5; 7 nucleotides align to TRBD1. With V trimmed by 2 bases and J by 3 bases, 6 bases remained unmatched. The CDR3 sequence is 15 residues long. Per germline, CDR1 MNHEY and CDR2 SVGAGI. CDR3 in amino acids: CASSYGVDREETQYF. CDR3 nucleotide sequence: TGTGCCAGCAGTTACGGGGTCGACAGGGAAGAGACCCAGTACTTC.

This chain connects TRBV29-1 to TRBJ2-1; D is undetermined. The CDR3 contains 15 residues. Trimming cost V 1 base and J 6 bases, with 16 bases left between them. The germline gives CDR1 SQVTM, CDR2 ANQGSEA. The CDR3 DNA is TGCAGCGTTGAAGTAATCCTCCGGTCGGGCAATGAGCAGTTCTTC. The encoded protein is CSVEVILRSGNEQFF.

The rearrangement uses TRBV28 and TRBJ2-1, with TRBD2 matching 7 bases. The CDR3 covers 15 residues. The germline V gene encodes CDR1 MDHEN and CDR2 SYDVKM. After removal of 4 bases from V and 4 bases from J, the junction contained 7 bases not matched to a gene. CDR3 amino acids: CASSSPAGAYNEQFF. As DNA, the CDR3 is TGTGCCAGCAGTTCCCCCGCGGGAGCTTACAATGAGCAGTTCTTC.